This T cell receptor beta chain derives from a study of CD8 T cells in ankylosing spondylitis. Scientists made TCR beta libraries using quantitative 5'-RACE with molecular barcodes. TCRdb recomputed calls from the 5' RACE reads with MiXCR, one row per CDR3 protein. Of about 450,000 distinct CDR3 sequences in the sample, about 25% are singletons; the top ten hold roughly 0.9%. A word on this clonotype: Its specificity is unknown.

Points from the study as a whole: Disease-linked clones were CD8+ and relatively rare in peripheral blood. What appeared characteristic of ankylosing spondylitis blood was a TCR beta motif of several highly homologous variants. In ankylosing spondylitis patients, matched synovial fluid reportedly showed significant enrichment of disease-linked clones. There were earlier reports of some motif variants in reactive arthritis synovial fluid and blood.

There are 15 residues in the CDR3. Germline V gives CDR1 SGHTA, CDR2 FQGNSA. Trimming shortened V by 4 bases and J by 1 base, and 12 bases separated the two germline ends. The sequence was obtained from a male donor with ankylosing spondylitis. The chain is built from TRBV7-2 and TRBJ2-3; TRBD2 might be the D (6 bases). The sequenced sample consisted of blood, either unsorted or a sorted T cell fraction (not recorded which). The CDR3 nucleotides are TGTGCCAGCAGCTCCGGGACTTTACGCACAGATACGCAGTATTTT. Translating gives CASSSGTLRTDTQYF.